The rows below give T cell receptor beta chains drawn from one sample of a study of cytomegalovirus exposure and HLA in healthy donors. Only in-frame clones appear in the TCRdb table, and some are missing; sequencing was by immunoSEQ multiplex PCR. The table records 75,000 to 80,000 clones, around two thirds of them present only once. Sequencing was performed on PBMCs. The source of these receptors is a man in his 60s in good health and CMV-seropositive. The CDR3 runs from the conserved cysteine through the conserved F or W. Fields, in order: V gene, J gene, CDR3 protein.

v_gene: TRBV10-1
j_gene: TRBJ1-2
CDR3aa: CASSSDRFYGYTF

v_gene: TRBV6-5
j_gene: TRBJ1-2
CDR3aa: CASSKTANPGYGYTF

v_gene: TRBV11-2
j_gene: TRBJ2-5
CDR3aa: CASSLGWAGAHQETQYF

v_gene: TRBV9
j_gene: TRBJ1-2
CDR3aa: CASSVVRAGGYGYTF

v_gene: TRBV19
j_gene: TRBJ2-5
CDR3aa: CASSVGQSSGTRGETQYF

v_gene: TRBV30
j_gene: TRBJ2-7
CDR3aa: CACNIGSYEQYF

v_gene: TRBV6-4
j_gene: TRBJ2-1
CDR3aa: CASSADAAGGLEQFF

v_gene: TRBV6-1
j_gene: TRBJ2-5
CDR3aa: CASKSLAVQETQYF

v_gene: TRBV5-6
j_gene: TRBJ2-2
CDR3aa: CASSTWTGWGTGELFF

v_gene: TRBV18
j_gene: TRBJ2-7
CDR3aa: CASSKTGAYSYEQYF

v_gene: TRBV7-9
j_gene: TRBJ2-2
CDR3aa: CASSLTPYGELFF

v_gene: TRBV5-4
j_gene: TRBJ1-2
CDR3aa: CASSRSGGLRDYGYTF

v_gene: TRBV2
j_gene: TRBJ1-2
CDR3aa: CASSDGGYTF

v_gene: TRBV7-6
j_gene: TRBJ1-1
CDR3aa: CASSLGAGTTQNTEAFF

v_gene: TRBV7-9
j_gene: TRBJ2-3
CDR3aa: CASSSYFSGESTDTQYF

v_gene: TRBV7-9
j_gene: TRBJ2-7
CDR3aa: CASSSIYEQYF

v_gene: TRBV28
j_gene: TRBJ1-1
CDR3aa: CASSLVGPGPPHF

v_gene: TRBV7-9
j_gene: TRBJ1-6
CDR3aa: CSSSLATGIAPPLHF

v_gene: TRBV7-9
j_gene: TRBJ1-1
CDR3aa: CASSPTGGEAFF

v_gene: TRBV19
j_gene: TRBJ2-1
CDR3aa: CASSTWGGWNEQFF

v_gene: TRBV5-4
j_gene: TRBJ2-5
CDR3aa: CASSSQLADQETQYF

v_gene: TRBV2
j_gene: TRBJ2-3
CDR3aa: CASSAQRTDTQYF